The clone carrying this TCR beta chain was detected only a few times. The CDR3 covers 17 residues. Trimming left V 0 bases short and J 9 bases short, with 21 bases between. The germline V gene has CDR1 LNHNV and CDR2 YYDKDF (reference sequence). This entry is derived from a study of blood T cells in healthy people across ages. Primed by a sample-barcoded 5' primer and a J-beta primer mix, a second PCR proceeded for roughly 6 to 12 cycles. From the 5' RACE reads, TCRdb called clonotypes with MiXCR, one entry per CDR3 protein. The repertoire holds roughly 720,000 distinct CDR3 sequences, with about 53% as singletons.

The source of this sequence is a man aged 80 or over in good health. The V gene is TRBV15, the J gene TRBJ2-1, with D perhaps matching TRBD2 (6 bases). Sample: blood. CDR3 bases: TGTGCCACCAGCAGAGATCTAGGGACTGGGCTCTTAGGTGAGCAGTTCTTC. Translated: CATSRDLGTGLLGEQFF.